This is a list of T cell receptor beta chains from one sample in a study of T cell repertoires in cytomegalovirus infection. What these receptors recognize is not known. Using its own MiXCR run on the reads, TCRdb lists one record per CDR3 protein. The table records around 100,000 distinct CDR3 sequences, roughly a tenth of them present only once. The sample was PBMCs, sequenced either directly or after in vitro stimulation (not recorded which). The receptor source for this set is a human donor in good health (CMV status not recorded). Some clones in this sample may be carry-over from other donors' samples. Each CDR3 is given with its conserved first and last residue. D genes are given only for firm matches. Rows give clone size only sometimes, using once, few, many, or a class for an expanded clone.

TRBD2	TRBV5-4	few	TRBJ2-3	CASSLEPSGFSTDTQYF	TGTGCCAGCAGCTTGGAACCTAGCGGGTTTAGCACAGATACGCAGTATTTT
-	TRBV7-2	many	TRBJ1-2	CASSLVSSNYGYTF	TGTGCCAGCAGCTTAGTATCCAGTAACTATGGCTACACCTTC
TRBD2	TRBV10-3	few	TRBJ2-2	CAISESPGTSERTGELFF	TGTGCCATCAGTGAGTCCCCTGGGACTAGCGAAAGAACCGGGGAGCTGTTTTTT
TRBD1	TRBV7-9	many	TRBJ1-3	CASSSRPTGENTIYF	TGTGCCAGCAGCTCCAGGCCGACAGGGGAAAACACCATATATTTT
-	TRBV27	few	TRBJ2-7	CASSLWGRGNKYEQYF	TGTGCCAGCAGTTTATGGGGGCGAGGTAATAAATACGAGCAGTACTTC
-	TRBV7-8	many	TRBJ1-1	CASSLVLGANTEAFF	TGTGCCAGCAGCTTAGTTCTTGGGGCCAACACTGAAGCTTTCTTT
-	TRBV19	few	TRBJ2-1	CASSIGPGEWDEQFF	TGTGCCAGTAGTATAGGGCCGGGCGAATGGGATGAGCAGTTCTTC
-	TRBV11-2	-	TRBJ2-3	CASSPGGFVADTQYF	TGTGCCAGCAGCCCCGGGGGTTTCGTGGCAGATACGCAGTATTTT
-	TRBV24-1	-	TRBJ2-5	CATSVDGLGETQYF	TGTGCCACCAGTGTCGACGGCTTGGGGGAGACCCAGTACTTC
TRBD1	TRBV11-3	many	TRBJ1-3	CASSSDRGLAGNTIYF	TGTGCCAGCAGCTCCGACAGGGGGTTAGCTGGAAACACCATATATTTT
TRBD1	TRBV19	-	TRBJ1-3	CASSTLNRGTGNTIYF	TGTGCCAGTAGTACTTTGAACAGGGGTACTGGAAACACCATATATTTT
TRBD1	TRBV7-2	many	TRBJ1-2	CASSLWALYRDREGSNYGYTF	TGTGCCAGCAGCTTATGGGCCCTTTACCGGGACAGGGAAGGGAGTAACTATGGCTACACCTTC
-	TRBV7-8	many	TRBJ2-2	CASSLDPGLRELFF	TGTGCCAGCAGCTTGGACCCCGGTTTACGGGAGCTGTTTTTT
-	TRBV20-1	-	TRBJ1-6	CSARDPQHNSPLHF	TGCAGTGCTAGAGATCCACAGCATAATTCACCCCTCCACTTT
-	TRBV7-2	many	TRBJ2-5	CASNQGTATETQYF	TGTGCCAGCAACCAAGGTACCGCAACGGAGACCCAGTACTTC
TRBD2	TRBV29-1	few	TRBJ2-1	CSVAGTSGWGQFF	TGCAGCGTCGCCGGGACTAGCGGTTGGGGGCAGTTCTTC
-	TRBV7-2	many	TRBJ1-2	CATSFDTGNYGYTF	TGTGCCACCAGTTTCGACACGGGAAACTATGGCTACACCTTC
TRBD2	TRBV9	many	TRBJ2-5	CASSAFERERETQYF	TGTGCCAGCAGCGCCTTTGAGCGGGAGAGAGAGACCCAGTACTTC
TRBD1	TRBV6-2/TRBV6-3	-	TRBJ2-7	CASRKSGGEYEQYF	TGTGCCAGCAGGAAGTCAGGGGGTGAGTACGAGCAGTACTTC
-	TRBV11-3	-	TRBJ2-1	CASSFVRNEQFF	TGTGCCAGCAGCTTTGTTCGGAATGAGCAGTTCTTC
TRBD1	TRBV7-9	-	TRBJ1-1	CASGQGIEAFF	TGTGCCAGCGGACAGGGGATAGAAGCTTTCTTT
-	TRBV7-1	few	TRBJ2-7	CASSPGGHSYEQYF	TGTGCCAGCAGCCCAGGGGGGCACTCCTACGAGCAGTACTTC
-	TRBV6-2/TRBV6-3	many	TRBJ2-1	CASSYEEKEREFF	TGTGCCAGCAGTTACGAGGAGAAAGAAAGGGAGTTCTTC
TRBD1	TRBV10-3	few	TRBJ2-7	CAITQGQGEQYF	TGTGCCATCACTCAAGGACAGGGGGAGCAGTACTTC
TRBD1	TRBV24-1	few	TRBJ1-5	CATSATGGADSNQPQHF	TGTGCCACCAGTGCTACAGGGGGTGCAGATAGCAATCAGCCCCAGCATTTT
-	TRBV7-2	many	TRBJ2-5	CASSRTSLETQYF	TGTGCCAGCAGCCGTACTAGCTTGGAGACCCAGTACTTC
-	TRBV10-2	once	TRBJ2-1	CASSEEGGGPYNEQFF	TGCGCCAGCAGTGAGGAGGGGGGCGGGCCCTACAATGAGCAGTTCTTC
-	TRBV7-9	-	TRBJ1-2	CASSAGGSNYGYTF	TGTGCCAGCAGCGCGGGGGGTTCGAACTATGGCTACACCTTC
-	TRBV30	many	TRBJ1-2	CADRTTNYGYTF	TGTGCTGACAGAACTACTAACTATGGCTACACCTTC
-	TRBV2	many	TRBJ1-1	CASKRRVNTEAFF	TGTGCCAGCAAGAGGAGGGTGAACACTGAAGCTTTCTTT
TRBD1	TRBV27	few	TRBJ1-5	CASRKGDRGRDQPQHF	TGTGCCAGCAGGAAGGGGGACAGGGGGCGCGATCAGCCCCAGCATTTT
-	TRBV7-8	many	TRBJ1-1	CASSLEPGLFTEAFF	TGTGCCAGCAGCTTAGAACCAGGGCTTTTCACTGAAGCTTTCTTT
TRBD2	TRBV6-2/TRBV6-3	few	TRBJ2-1	CASRPLAGDFNEQFF	TGTGCCAGCAGACCTCTAGCGGGAGATTTCAATGAGCAGTTCTTC
-	TRBV12-3/TRBV12-4	many	TRBJ2-1	CASSTNGGYNEQFF	TGTGCCAGCAGTACTAACGGGGGTTACAATGAGCAGTTCTTC
-	TRBV10-3	-	TRBJ2-1	CAISERNEQFF	TGTGCCATCAGTGAGCGGAATGAGCAGTTCTTC
-	TRBV7-2	many	TRBJ2-7	CASRGRGVYEQYF	TGTGCCAGCAGGGGAAGAGGGGTCTACGAGCAGTACTTC
TRBD1	TRBV10-3	-	TRBJ2-7	CAISEYQGATYEQYF	TGTGCCATCAGTGAATATCAGGGGGCGACCTACGAGCAGTACTTC
-	TRBV12-3/TRBV12-4	-	TRBJ2-1	CASSLSRVVDEQFF	TGTGCCAGCAGTTTATCCCGGGTAGTCGATGAGCAGTTCTTC
-	TRBV19	many	TRBJ1-1	CASSLGLGRGGTEAFF	TGTGCCAGTAGTCTCGGGCTCGGGCGAGGTGGCACTGAAGCTTTCTTT
TRBD2	TRBV7-2	many	TRBJ2-3	CASSLWASSGASTDTQYF	TGTGCCAGCAGCTTATGGGCGTCTAGCGGGGCAAGCACAGATACGCAGTATTTT
-	TRBV12-3/TRBV12-4	many	TRBJ1-5	CASTRGAGTRQPQHF	TGTGCCAGCACCCGGGGGGCAGGGACCCGTCAGCCCCAGCATTTT
TRBD2	TRBV20-1	-	TRBJ2-1	CSARGAGVGNEQFF	TGCAGTGCTAGAGGAGCGGGAGTGGGCAATGAGCAGTTCTTC
TRBD1	TRBV10-3	few	TRBJ1-4	CAIGQGADEKLFF	TGTGCCATCGGACAGGGAGCGGATGAAAAACTGTTTTTT
-	TRBV2	-	TRBJ2-1	CAIPGWGNEQFF	TGTGCGATCCCGGGCTGGGGGAATGAGCAGTTCTTC
-	TRBV20-1	few	TRBJ2-7	CSASPDSSREQYF	TGCAGTGCTAGCCCAGACAGTTCACGCGAGCAGTACTTC
TRBD1	TRBV7-3	-	TRBJ1-2	CASSSGQPGGYGYTF	TGTGCCAGCAGCTCGGGACAGCCTGGAGGGTATGGCTACACCTTC
TRBD1	TRBV6-8	few	TRBJ1-5	CASSHGQGRQPQHF	TGTGCCAGCAGCCATGGACAGGGCCGCCAGCCCCAGCATTTT
-	TRBV7-9	many	TRBJ2-5	CASSANAYQETQYF	TGTGCCAGCAGCGCGAACGCGTACCAAGAGACCCAGTACTTC
-	TRBV6-1	-	TRBJ1-4	CASSEATTTNEKLFF	TGTGCCAGCAGTGAGGCCACAACAACTAATGAAAAACTGTTTTTT
-	TRBV7-4	-	TRBJ1-2	CASSLDSRVGYESYTF	TGTGCCAGCAGCTTAGATTCGCGTGTTGGATACGAAAGCTACACCTTC
-	TRBV6-1	many	TRBJ2-5	CASSEAPFGAQETQYF	TGTGCCAGCAGTGAAGCCCCCTTTGGGGCTCAAGAGACCCAGTACTTC
TRBD2	TRBV5-1	-	TRBJ2-3	CASIPGLAGGDTQYF	TGCGCCAGCATCCCGGGACTAGCGGGAGGAGATACGCAGTATTTT
TRBD2	TRBV27	-	TRBJ2-1	CASSYLSASGSDEQFF	TGTGCCAGCAGTTATCTGTCTGCTAGCGGGAGTGATGAGCAGTTCTTC
-	TRBV6-6	few	TRBJ2-1	CASSPSTYEQFF	TGTGCCAGCAGCCCCTCTACCTATGAGCAGTTCTTC
TRBD1	TRBV4-1	-	TRBJ2-3	CASSRDGWGTGPDTQYF	TGCGCCAGCAGCCGAGACGGTTGGGGGACAGGACCAGATACGCAGTATTTT
-	TRBV9	few	TRBJ1-3	CASSVEGRAAGNTIYF	TGTGCCAGCAGCGTAGAGGGTCGGGCAGCTGGAAACACCATATATTTT
TRBD2	TRBV7-8	many	TRBJ2-3	CASSLVAGGNGDTQYF	TGTGCCAGCAGCTTAGTTGCGGGAGGTAATGGAGATACGCAGTATTTT
-	TRBV27	many	TRBJ2-7	CASRQFQGSEQYF	TGTGCCAGCAGGCAATTCCAGGGATCCGAGCAGTACTTC
TRBD1	TRBV4-1	-	TRBJ1-2	CASSHTGQGRYSGYTF	TGCGCCAGCAGCCACACCGGACAGGGGAGGTATTCTGGCTACACCTTC